One sample yielded the 9 T cell receptor beta chains listed below, sequenced in a study of shared clonotypes between healthy human individuals. Libraries were prepared by immunoSEQ multiplex PCR; TCRdb keeps only in-frame clonotypes and omits some of them. The table shows roughly 680,000 clones, with roughly 72% occurring only once. The material sequenced was memory CD4+ T cells sorted from blood. Subset here: CD45RA-negative fraction. Receptors were obtained from a young woman in good health.

The CDR3 reads CASRDSPNQPQHF. CDR3 DNA sequence: TGTGCCAGTCGGGACAGCCCAAATCAGCCCCAGCATTTT. This chain links TRBV28 with TRBJ1-5; 7 bases are a match to TRBD1. This CDR3 is 13 amino acids long. The junction had 6 bases not matched to a gene; V was cut back by 9 bases and J by 4 bases. Germline V gene sequence: CDR1 MDHEN, CDR2 SYDVKM.

The chain recombines TRBV28 with TRBJ1-2, with D maybe TRBD1 (5 bases). The CDR3 has 13 amino acids. CDR1 and CDR2 (germline): MDHEN, SYDVKM. Trimming removed 6 bases at V and 8 bases at J, with 16 bases between. The CDR3 nucleotides are TGTGCCAGCAGCGATTCCGGGGCGCGAGGCTACACCTTC. It encodes CASSDSGARGYTF.

The rearrangement links TRBV19 to TRBJ2-1; tentatively, D is TRBD1 (5 bases). The germline V gene encodes CDR1 LNHDA and CDR2 SQIVND (reference sequence). V lost 6 bases, J lost 6 bases, and 18 bases lay in between. The CDR3 extends over 15 amino acids. In DNA, the CDR3 is TGTGCCAGTAGACAGGACGCAACAACCAGCAATGAGCAGTTCTTC. Its protein product is CASRQDATTSNEQFF.

The rearrangement links TRBV27 to TRBJ1-1; TRBD1 might be the D (6 bases). The V end was cut by 3 bases, the J end by 11 bases, with 19 bases between. Germline-derived CDR1 and CDR2 are MNHEY and SMNVEV (reference sequence). This CDR3 comprises 14 residues. CDR3 DNA: TGTGCCAGCAGTTTCTTGGGGGGCAACACTCGGGCTTTCTTT. Protein: CASSFLGGNTRAFF.

Concerning this clone itself: Different DNA sequences within this sample yield the same CDR3. V gene TRBV19 combines with J gene TRBJ2-3; possible D gene TRBD2, 6 bases. The CDR3 is 13 residues long. CDR1 and CDR2 from the germline V gene are LNHDA and SQIVND (reference sequence). Deletions cut 1 base from V and 6 bases from J, with 8 bases between. CDR3 residues: CASSIAGADTQYF. In nucleotides, the CDR3 is TGTGCCAGTAGTATAGCGGGAGCCGATACGCAGTATTTT.

The rearrangement uses TRBV30 and TRBJ2-3; 11 bases map to TRBD1. The germline V gene encodes CDR1 GTSNPN and CDR2 SVGIG (reference sequence). V lost 5 bases and J lost 4; bases outside the gene matches: 8. The CDR3 is made up of 15 amino acids. CDR3 DNA: TGTGCCTGGGACCTGGGACAGGGGGGATCAGATACGCAGTATTTT. Its protein is CAWDLGQGGSDTQYF.

The CDR3 is CASSKGDRGGYEQYF. CDR3 in DNA: TGTGCCAGCAGTAAAGGGGACAGGGGAGGGTACGAGCAGTACTTC. The chain has TRBV27 and TRBJ2-7; 10 nucleotides agree with TRBD1. This CDR3 has 15 amino acids. Looked up from germline, CDR1 is MNHEY and CDR2 is SMNVEV (reference sequence). The junction had 8 bases not matched to a gene; V was cut back by 5 bases and J by 4 bases.

The rearrangement links TRBV5-1 to TRBJ1-1; D is unresolved. CDR1 and CDR2 from the germline V gene are SGHRS and YFSETQ. V shed 0 bases and J shed 3 bases, with 12 bases lying between them. The CDR3 is 15 residues long. This CDR3 reads CASSLGRAVDTEAFF. The CDR3 DNA sequence: TGCGCCAGCAGCTTGGGGCGGGCGGTTGACACTGAAGCTTTCTTT.

Worth noting for this clone: In the same sample, other DNA sequences code for this CDR3. The chain employs TRBV2 and TRBJ2-2, with no clear D. CDR1 is SNHLY and CDR2 is FYNNEI in the germline V gene. Trimming cost V 5 bases and J 1 base, with 2 bases left between them. CDR3 size: 12 residues. The CDR3 nucleotides read TGTGCCAGCAGTAGGAACACCGGGGAGCTGTTTTTT. Translation gives CASSRNTGELFF.